A selection of T cell receptor beta chains follows, all from one sample in a study of OX40 agonist ivuxolimab in advanced cancers. Data came from immunoSEQ multiplex PCR; TCRdb stores just in-frame clones and leaves some out. The table shows 82,000 or so clones, with over 85% occurring only once. This material consisted of CD4+ or CD8+ T cells sorted from blood, taken in a trial of the OX40 agonist ivuxolimab. The receptors originated from an adult with an advanced solid tumor such as melanoma, head and neck, liver or kidney cancer. Each CDR3 is given with its conserved first and last residue. The D gene is left open where the match is weak. Only some rows state a clone size, as once, few, many or a class for expanded clones.

d_call,clone_size,v_call,j_call,cdr3_nt,cdr3_aa
-,-,TRBV21-1,TRBJ2-7,TGTGCCAGCAGCAAGGGGGGTTCCCACGAGCAGTACTTC,CASSKGGSHEQYF
-,-,TRBV5-1,TRBJ2-7,TGCGCCAGCAGCTTGGGGTTCCAAACCTACGAGCAGTACTTC,CASSLGFQTYEQYF
-,-,TRBV7-7,TRBJ2-2,TGTGCTAGCAGCGTTAGCGGTTTCACCGGGGAGCTGTTTTTT,CASSVSGFTGELFF
-,-,TRBV6-1,TRBJ2-7,TGTGCCAGCAGACAGACCGCGACCTACGAGCAGTACTTC,CASRQTATYEQYF
-,-,TRBV12-5,TRBJ2-5,TGTGCTAGTGGTTTGGCTGAGACCCAGTACTTC,CASGLAETQYF
-,-,TRBV19,TRBJ2-3,TGTGCCAGTAATGACGGGGTCGGTACAGATACGCAGTATTTT,CASNDGVGTDTQYF
-,-,TRBV27,TRBJ2-2,TGTGCCAGCAGTCCCTTTACGGGGCTTAACACCGGGGAGCTGTTTTTT,CASSPFTGLNTGELFF
TRBD2,-,TRBV2,TRBJ2-1,TGTGCCAGCACCTCCGGGGGGGGCCCGGGCAACAATGAGCAGTTCTTC,CASTSGGGPGNNEQFF
TRBD2,-,TRBV19,TRBJ2-2,TGTGCCAGTACGGTACTAGCGGGGAACACCGGGGAGCTGTTTTTT,CASTVLAGNTGELFF
-,-,TRBV5-8,TRBJ1-6,TGTGCCAGCAGCTCCCTCGGGGGGGCCGTTTCACCCCTCCACTTT,CASSSLGGAVSPLHF
TRBD2,-,TRBV18,TRBJ2-1,TGTGCCAGCTCACCTTCGATTAGCGGGGGGCGTAGCGAGCAGTTCTTC,CASSPSISGGRSEQFF
-,-,TRBV18,TRBJ1-1,TGTGCCAGCTCACCCCGGGAGAACACTGAAGCTTTCTTT,CASSPRENTEAFF
TRBD1,-,TRBV19,TRBJ1-4,TGTGCCAGTACCTCCAGGGGGGGGTTTGAGGAAAAACTGTTTTTT,CASTSRGGFEEKLFF
TRBD2,-,TRBV7-2,TRBJ2-3,TGTGCCAGCAGCTTAGCGCTAGCGGGGGCGCAGTATTTT,CASSLALAGAQYF
TRBD1,-,TRBV5-4,TRBJ2-5,TGTGCCAGCAGCCCCGGACAGGTCGGGACCCAGTACTTC,CASSPGQVGTQYF
TRBD1,-,TRBV7-9,TRBJ1-1,TGTGCCAGCAGTCTAACACCGGGACAGGGTACTGAAGCTTTCTTT,CASSLTPGQGTEAFF
TRBD2,-,TRBV11-3,TRBJ2-1,TGTGCCAGCAGCACGACTAGCGGGAATGAGCAGTTCTTC,CASSTTSGNEQFF
-,once,TRBV10-3,TRBJ2-1,TGTGCCATCAGTGAGTGGTTGAGGGCGTTGGTCAATGAGCAGTTCTTC,CAISEWLRALVNEQFF
-,once,TRBV18,TRBJ1-3,TGTGCCAGCTCACCGACAGACCTTTCTGGAAACACCATATATTTT,CASSPTDLSGNTIYF
-,-,TRBV19,TRBJ1-3,TGTGCCAGTAGTATCAGGGTCTCTGGAAACACCATATATTTT,CASSIRVSGNTIYF
TRBD1,-,TRBV15,TRBJ2-7,TGTGCCACCAGCAGAGATACAGGGGGCTGGGTCGAGCAGTACTTC,CATSRDTGGWVEQYF
-,-,TRBV19,TRBJ1-2,TGTGCCAGTAGTATCAATCGATCGGGAGGAAGAATAGGCTACACCTTC,CASSINRSGGRIGYTF
TRBD2,-,TRBV11-3,TRBJ2-7,TGTGCCAGCAGCTCCCGGGTAGCGGGAAACGAGCAGTACTTC,CASSSRVAGNEQYF
TRBD1,-,TRBV5-1,TRBJ1-1,TGCGCCAGCAGCTTGCTGGGACAGGGAAACACTGAAGCTTTCTTT,CASSLLGQGNTEAFF
-,-,TRBV19,TRBJ2-5,TGTGCCAGTAAGGACCTACGGGAGACCCAGTACTTC,CASKDLRETQYF
-,-,TRBV7-3,TRBJ2-3,TGTGCCAGCAGCTCGGGACACGGCACAGATACGCAGTATTTT,CASSSGHGTDTQYF
-,-,TRBV9,TRBJ2-1,TGTGCCAGCAGCCAAGGCCCGAGCTCCTACAATGAGCAGTTCTTC,CASSQGPSSYNEQFF
-,-,TRBV5-1,TRBJ2-3,TGCGCCAGCAGCTTGGCCATGGCGGGGCCAGATACGCAGTATTTT,CASSLAMAGPDTQYF
-,-,TRBV5-3,TRBJ1-4,TGTGCCAGAAGACCCGGGGAACGAAGCGAAAAACTGTTTTTT,CARRPGERSEKLFF
TRBD1,-,TRBV7-6,TRBJ1-2,TGTGCCAGCAGCTTGGACAGGGGGCTGGGCTACACCTTC,CASSLDRGLGYTF
-,-,TRBV10-3,TRBJ1-5,TGTGCCATCAGTGACCCCAATCAGCCCCAGCATTTT,CAISDPNQPQHF
TRBD2,-,TRBV7-9,TRBJ2-7,TGTGCCACAACGAGGCTAGCGGGAGTGTTTTCCGAGCAGTACTTC,CATTRLAGVFSEQYF
-,once,TRBV19,TRBJ1-1,TGTGCCAGTAGTATAGGGCCCGGGAACACTGAAGCTTTCTTT,CASSIGPGNTEAFF
-,-,TRBV6-6,TRBJ1-5,TGTGCCAGCAGTTCACAGGGTCCCCAGCATTTT,CASSSQGPQHF
-,-,TRBV4-2,TRBJ2-7,TGTGCCAGCAGCCAAGAGGCCTCAGGGGAGAACTACGAGCAGTACTTC,CASSQEASGENYEQYF
TRBD1,once,TRBV9,TRBJ2-3,TGTGCCAGCAGCGCGACGAACAGGGGTTGGACAGATACGCAGTATTTT,CASSATNRGWTDTQYF
-,-,TRBV19,TRBJ1-4,TGTGCCAGTAGTAAGGAGACAGATTGGACCGAGGAAAAACTGTTTTTT,CASSKETDWTEEKLFF
-,-,TRBV6-1,TRBJ1-3,TGTGCCAGCAGCGATGGGGGGGGGTTCACCATATATTTT,CASSDGGGFTIYF
TRBD2,-,TRBV4-2,TRBJ2-1,TGTGCCAGCGGAACCCGGGCTAGCGGGGGGGAACATAATGAGCAGTTCTTC,CASGTRASGGEHNEQFF
-,-,TRBV30,TRBJ1-1,TGTGCCTGGAGTGGGCGGTTTGCGACCAATGAAGCTTTCTTT,CAWSGRFATNEAFF
-,-,TRBV30,TRBJ1-5,TGTGCCTGGAGTCCAGGGTTGGATCAGCCCCAGCATTTT,CAWSPGLDQPQHF
-,-,TRBV4-2,TRBJ2-7,TGTGCCAGCAGCCAAGATTTCGGCAGGACCTACGAGCAGTACTTC,CASSQDFGRTYEQYF
-,-,TRBV5-1,TRBJ2-5,TGCGCCAGCAGCATGCGGGGTAGGGGAGAGACCCAGTACTTC,CASSMRGRGETQYF
-,-,TRBV27,TRBJ2-7,TGTGCCAGCAGTTTAAGGCCGACCTTGAGCTCCTACGAGCAGTACTTC,CASSLRPTLSSYEQYF
-,-,TRBV2,TRBJ1-5,TGTGCCAGCAGTGAGGCGGGCCTAGGGCCCCAGCATTTT,CASSEAGLGPQHF
TRBD1,-,TRBV11-1,TRBJ1-6,TGTGCCAGCAGCGAAAGGACAGGCGGGAGCTCCTATAATTCACCCCTCCACTTT,CASSERTGGSSYNSPLHF
-,-,TRBV4-2,TRBJ2-7,TGTGCCAGCAGCCAAGAACGGGGCAGCTCCTACGAGCAGTACTTC,CASSQERGSSYEQYF
-,-,TRBV9,TRBJ2-3,TGTGCCAGCAGCCCCGGGTCCACAGATACGCAGTATTTT,CASSPGSTDTQYF
TRBD1,once,TRBV19,TRBJ1-4,TGTGCCAGTAGTTACAATCCCGGGACAGTAAATGAAAAACTGTTTTTT,CASSYNPGTVNEKLFF
TRBD1,-,TRBV14,TRBJ2-7,TGTGCCAGCAGCCAGGACAGGGGCCGCTCTTACGAGCAGTACTTC,CASSQDRGRSYEQYF
TRBD1,-,TRBV5-1,TRBJ2-1,TGCGCCAGCAGCTCCAACCCCGGGACAGGGGTGAAGATCTTC,CASSSNPGTGVKIF
-,-,TRBV7-3,TRBJ2-5,TGTGCCAGCAGCCGATCCTGGGGGGAAGAGACCCAGTACTTC,CASSRSWGEETQYF
TRBD1,-,TRBV27,TRBJ2-2,TGTGCCAGCAGTTGGGGACAGGGTGACACCGGGGAGCTGTTTTTT,CASSWGQGDTGELFF